This T cell receptor beta chain comes out of a study of response to subunit inactivated influenza vaccine. The study, taken as a whole, reports: Few additional T cells are recruited per seasonal influenza vaccination, authors suggested.

TCRdb reprocessed the RT-PCR reads with MiXCR, giving one entry per CDR3 protein. The table lists 150,000 to 200,000 distinct CDR3 sequences, about 11% of them singletons. This clonotype was counted many times. The antigen is unknown. Looked up from germline, CDR1 is MDHEN and CDR2 is SYDVKM. Trimming took off 6 bases at V and 5 bases at J, with 13 bases between the two ends. The CDR3 covers 13 residues. This chain joins TRBV28 and TRBJ2-5; a weak D match, TRBD1 (7 bases). Sequencing used non-naive T cells sorted from PBMCs, obtained 40 to 50 days after vaccination. This sequence originates from a man between 45 and 60 years old who received an inactivated influenza vaccine. CDR3 sequence (DNA): TGTGCCAGCAGCCCCGGGGGACAGGAGACCCAGTACTTC. Residues: CASSPGGQETQYF. Combining the CDR3 with reference TRBV28 and TRBJ2-5 gives the whole variable domain DVKVTQSSRYLVKRTGEKVFLECVQDMDHENMFWYRQDPGLGLRLIYFSYDVKMKEKGDIPEGYSVSREKKERFSLILESASTNQTSMYLCASSPGGQETQYFGPGTRLLVL.